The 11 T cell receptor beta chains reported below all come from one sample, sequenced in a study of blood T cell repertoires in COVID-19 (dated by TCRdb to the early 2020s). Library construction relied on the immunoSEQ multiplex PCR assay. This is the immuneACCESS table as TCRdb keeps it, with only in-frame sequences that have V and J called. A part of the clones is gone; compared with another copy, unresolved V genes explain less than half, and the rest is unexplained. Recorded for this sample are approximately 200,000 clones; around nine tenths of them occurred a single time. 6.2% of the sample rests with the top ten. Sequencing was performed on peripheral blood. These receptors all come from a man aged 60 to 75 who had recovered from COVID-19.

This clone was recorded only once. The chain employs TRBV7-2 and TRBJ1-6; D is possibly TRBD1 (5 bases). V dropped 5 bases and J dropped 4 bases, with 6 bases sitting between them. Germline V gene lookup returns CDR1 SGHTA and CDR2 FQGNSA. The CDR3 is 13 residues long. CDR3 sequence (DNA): TGTGCCAGCAGCCGACAGTATAATTCACCCCTCCACTTT. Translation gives CASSRQYNSPLHF.

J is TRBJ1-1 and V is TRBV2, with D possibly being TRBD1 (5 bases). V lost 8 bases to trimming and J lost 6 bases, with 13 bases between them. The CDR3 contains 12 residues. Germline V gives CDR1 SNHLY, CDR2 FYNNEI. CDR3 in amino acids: CASGALTAEAFF. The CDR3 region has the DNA TGTGCCAGCGGGGCCTTAACGGCTGAAGCTTTCTTT.

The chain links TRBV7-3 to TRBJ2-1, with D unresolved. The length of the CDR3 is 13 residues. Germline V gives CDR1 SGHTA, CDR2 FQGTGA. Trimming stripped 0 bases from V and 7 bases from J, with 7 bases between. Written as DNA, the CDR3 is TGTGCCAGCAGCTTAACGCTGCGAAATGAGCAGTTCTTC. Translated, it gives CASSLTLRNEQFF.

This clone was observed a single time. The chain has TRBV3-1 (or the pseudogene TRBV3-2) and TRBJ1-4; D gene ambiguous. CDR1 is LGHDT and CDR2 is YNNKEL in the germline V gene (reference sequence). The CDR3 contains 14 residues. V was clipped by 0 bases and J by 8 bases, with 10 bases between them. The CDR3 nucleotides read TGTGCCAGCAGCCAAGAGGGCAGCGGAGAAAAACTGTTTTTT. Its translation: CASSQEGSGEKLFF.

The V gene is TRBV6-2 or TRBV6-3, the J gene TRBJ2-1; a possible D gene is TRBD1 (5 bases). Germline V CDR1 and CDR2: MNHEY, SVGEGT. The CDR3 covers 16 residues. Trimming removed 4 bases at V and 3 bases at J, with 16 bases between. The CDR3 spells CASSFLPPTDYNEQFF. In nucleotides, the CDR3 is TGTGCCAGCAGTTTTTTGCCCCCGACAGACTACAATGAGCAGTTCTTC.

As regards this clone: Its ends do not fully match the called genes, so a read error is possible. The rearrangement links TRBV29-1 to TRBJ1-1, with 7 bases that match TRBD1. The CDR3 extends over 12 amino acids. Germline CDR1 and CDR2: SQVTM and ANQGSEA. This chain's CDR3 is CTFQGGNTEAFF. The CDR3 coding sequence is TGTACCTTTCAGGGGGGGAACACTGAAGCTTTCTTT. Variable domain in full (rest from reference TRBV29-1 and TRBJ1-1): SAVISQKPSRDICQRGTSLTIQCQVDSQVTMMFWYRQQPGQSLTLIATANQGSEATYESGFVIDKFPISRPNLTFSTLTVSNMSPEDSSIYLCTFQGGNTEAFFGQGTRLTVV.

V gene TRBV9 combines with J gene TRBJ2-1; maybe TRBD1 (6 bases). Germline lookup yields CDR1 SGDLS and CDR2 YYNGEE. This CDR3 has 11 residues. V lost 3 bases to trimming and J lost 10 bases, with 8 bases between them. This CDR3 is CASSAGTEQFF. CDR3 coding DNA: TGTGCCAGCAGCGCCGGGACAGAGCAGTTCTTC. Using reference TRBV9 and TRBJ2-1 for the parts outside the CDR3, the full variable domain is DSGVTQTPKHLITATGQRVTLRCSPRSGDLSVYWYQQSLDQGLQFLIQYYNGEERAKGNILERFSAQQFPDLHSELNLSSLELGDSALYFCASSAGTEQFFGPGTRLTVL.

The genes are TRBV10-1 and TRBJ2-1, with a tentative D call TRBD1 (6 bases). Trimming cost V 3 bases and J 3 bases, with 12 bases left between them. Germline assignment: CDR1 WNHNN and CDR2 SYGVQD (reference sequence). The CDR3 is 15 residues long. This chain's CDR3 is CASSDNRALYNEQFF. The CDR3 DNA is TGCGCCAGCAGTGATAACAGGGCCCTCTACAATGAGCAGTTCTTC.

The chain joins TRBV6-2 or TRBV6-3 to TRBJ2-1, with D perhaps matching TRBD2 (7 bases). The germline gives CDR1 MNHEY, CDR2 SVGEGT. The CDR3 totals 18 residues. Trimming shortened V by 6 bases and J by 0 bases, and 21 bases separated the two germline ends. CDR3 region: CASSTPPRGASSYNEQFF. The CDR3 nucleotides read TGTGCCAGCAGCACCCCTCCCCGGGGGGCTTCCTCCTACAATGAGCAGTTCTTC.

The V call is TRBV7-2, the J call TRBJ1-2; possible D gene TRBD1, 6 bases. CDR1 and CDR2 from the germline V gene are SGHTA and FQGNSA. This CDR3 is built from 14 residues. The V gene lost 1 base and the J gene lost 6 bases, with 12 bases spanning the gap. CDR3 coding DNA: TGTGCCAGCAGCTTAGAGAGGGGGGGGAATGGCTACACCTTC. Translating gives CASSLERGGNGYTF.

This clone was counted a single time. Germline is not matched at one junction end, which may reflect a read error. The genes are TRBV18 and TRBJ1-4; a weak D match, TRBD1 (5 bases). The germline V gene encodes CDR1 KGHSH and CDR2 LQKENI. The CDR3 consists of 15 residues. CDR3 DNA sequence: TGTGCCAGCTCACCATCGTCCGGGACTACTGAAAAACTGTTTTTT. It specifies CASSPSSGTTEKLFF.